This TCR beta chain came from a study of shared clonotypes between healthy human individuals. CD45RO negativity and positive selection for CCR7 defined naive CD8 cells, a population that excluded terminally differentiated effector memory CD45RA+ cells. Adult donors, all healthy and HIV-negative, had no recent acute infections or vaccinations. General study findings and limits: It was the few donors that limited the genetic and exposure-history diversity represented.

As to this clone: Its cognate antigen is unknown.

Trimming removed 3 bases from V and 9 bases from J; junction bases left unmatched: 6. Germline lookup yields CDR1 SGHKS and CDR2 YYEKEE (reference sequence). This CDR3 contains 12 residues. The authors loaded about 200 ng DNA, tens of thousands of T cell genomes, into sorted-subset replicate PCRs. TCRdb's copy holds only in-frame clones and misses some; the assay was immunoSEQ multiplex PCR. In the table there are 2 million or so clones, over 85% of which are singletons. The V and J genes are TRBV5-5 and TRBJ2-7, with 7 bases fitting TRBD1. The receptor was isolated from a man aged 18 to 29 in good health. The sequencing input was naive CD8+ T cells sorted from blood. This CDR3 reads CASSWDSRGQYF. The CDR3, as DNA: TGTGCCAGCAGCTGGGACAGCCGCGGGCAGTACTTC.